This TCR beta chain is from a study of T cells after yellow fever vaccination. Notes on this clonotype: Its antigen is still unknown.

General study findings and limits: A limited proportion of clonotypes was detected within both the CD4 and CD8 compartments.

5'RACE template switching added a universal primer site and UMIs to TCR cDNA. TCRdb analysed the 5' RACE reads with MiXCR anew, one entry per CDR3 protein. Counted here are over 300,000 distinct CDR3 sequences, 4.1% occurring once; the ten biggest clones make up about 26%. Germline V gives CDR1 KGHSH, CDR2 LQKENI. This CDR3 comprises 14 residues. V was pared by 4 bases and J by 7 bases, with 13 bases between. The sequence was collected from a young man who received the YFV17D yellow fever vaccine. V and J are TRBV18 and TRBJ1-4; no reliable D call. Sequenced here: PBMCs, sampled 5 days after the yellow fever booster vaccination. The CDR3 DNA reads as TGTGCCAGCTCACTATTAGCTAGTGCTGAAAAACTGTTTTTT. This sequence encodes CASSLLASAEKLFF.